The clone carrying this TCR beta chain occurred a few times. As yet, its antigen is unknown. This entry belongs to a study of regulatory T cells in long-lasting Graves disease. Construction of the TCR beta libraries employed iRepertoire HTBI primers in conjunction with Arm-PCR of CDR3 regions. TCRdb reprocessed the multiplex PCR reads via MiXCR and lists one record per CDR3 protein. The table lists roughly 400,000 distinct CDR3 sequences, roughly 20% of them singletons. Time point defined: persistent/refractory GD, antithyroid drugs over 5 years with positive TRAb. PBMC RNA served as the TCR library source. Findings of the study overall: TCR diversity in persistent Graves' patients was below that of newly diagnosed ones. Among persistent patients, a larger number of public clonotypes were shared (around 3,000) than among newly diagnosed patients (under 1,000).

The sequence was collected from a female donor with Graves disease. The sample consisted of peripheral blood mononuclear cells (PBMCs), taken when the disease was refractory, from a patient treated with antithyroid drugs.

The CDR3 loop is CASSFRDRDPYEQYF. In nucleotides, the CDR3 is TGTGCCAGCAGCTTCCGGGACAGGGATCCCTACGAGCAGTACTTC. The chain joins TRBV7-9 to TRBJ2-7; TRBD1 aligns across 9 bases. The CDR3 runs 15 residues. V lost 3 bases, J lost 2 bases, and 5 bases stayed unmatched. Germline V gene lookup returns CDR1 SEHNR and CDR2 FQNEAQ (reference sequence).